This passage covers 15 T cell receptor beta chains from one sample sequenced in a study of shared clonotypes between healthy human individuals. Here immunoSEQ multiplex PCR was the method, and the copy in TCRdb shows in-frame clones only, minus some. The table records 300,000 to 400,000 clones, around nine tenths of them present only once. The sample consisted of memory CD8+ T cells sorted from blood. Specified subset: CD45RO+ cells pooled with CCR7-negative TemRA cells. The receptor set was obtained from a man between 18 and 35 years old in good health.

The rearrangement links TRBV27 to TRBJ1-1; a weak D match, TRBD1 (5 bases). The germline V gene encodes CDR1 MNHEY and CDR2 SMNVEV (reference sequence). This CDR3 comprises 13 residues. V was cut by 4 bases and J by 1 base, with 7 bases left in between. The CDR3 loop is CASSSRANTEAFF. The CDR3 coding sequence is TGTGCCAGCAGTTCCAGGGCGAACACTGAAGCTTTCTTT.

This chain uses TRBV18 with TRBJ2-7, with D hard to call. Germline-derived CDR1 and CDR2 are KGHSH and LQKENI. Trimming took 3 bases from V and 4 from J, leaving 10 bases between them. This CDR3 is built from 13 residues. The CDR3 sequence is CASSPAVNYEQYF. CDR3 DNA: TGTGCCAGCTCACCGGCAGTAAATTACGAGCAGTACTTC. Complete variable domain (other parts from reference TRBV18 and TRBJ2-7): NAGVMQNPRHLVRRRGQEARLRCSPMKGHSHVYWYRQLPEEGLKFMVYLQKENIIDESGMPKERFSAEFPKEGPSILRIQQVVRGDSAAYFCASSPAVNYEQYFGPGTRLTVT.

In its sample, this clone was seen once. CDR3 in amino acids: CASSAPGNGELFF. The CDR3 DNA is TGTGCCAGCAGCGCCCCCGGGAACGGGGAGCTGTTTTTT. The genes are TRBV9 and TRBJ2-2, with D possibly being TRBD2 (5 bases). V dropped 3 bases and J dropped 7 bases, with 10 bases sitting between them. Germline CDR1 and CDR2: SGDLS and YYNGEE. This CDR3 is 13 amino acids long. Full variable domain (outside the CDR3, taken from reference TRBV9 and TRBJ2-2): DSGVTQTPKHLITATGQRVTLRCSPRSGDLSVYWYQQSLDQGLQFLIQYYNGEERAKGNILERFSAQQFPDLHSELNLSSLELGDSALYFCASSAPGNGELFFGEGSRLTVL.

This clone has just one count. The gene calls are TRBV7-9 and TRBJ2-3, with D unresolved. CDR3 length: 12 amino acids. Germline V gives CDR1 SEHNR, CDR2 FQNEAQ (reference sequence). V was shortened by 5 bases and J by 2 bases, with 5 bases between the two germline ends. The CDR3 bases are TGTGCCAGCAGCATTTACACAGATACGCAGTATTTT. Translating gives CASSIYTDTQYF. The whole variable domain, filled in from reference TRBV7-9 and TRBJ2-3, reads DTGVSQNPRHKITKRGQNVTFRCDPISEHNRLYWYRQTLGQGPEFLTYFQNEAQLEKSRLLSDRFSAERPKGSFSTLEIQRTEQGDSAMYLCASSIYTDTQYFGPGTRLTVL.

The V and J genes are TRBV6-4 and TRBJ2-2; D gene uncertain. CDR1 and CDR2 from the germline V gene are MRHNA and SNTAGT. This CDR3 is 14 amino acids long. V shed 6 bases and J shed 0 bases, with 8 bases lying between them. CDR3 sequence: CASSLIPNTGELFF. The CDR3 DNA is TGTGCCAGCAGCTTAATCCCGAACACCGGGGAGCTGTTTTTT.

The chain uses TRBV6-5 and TRBJ1-2; D gene ambiguous. Per germline, CDR1 MNHEY and CDR2 SVGAGI. Trimming removed 2 bases at V and 1 base at J, with 5 bases between. The length of the CDR3 is 13 residues. The CDR3: CASSYGGNYGYTF. Here the CDR3 DNA reads TGTGCCAGCAGTTACGGTGGTAACTATGGCTACACCTTC.

V usage is TRBV4-3 and J usage is TRBJ2-7; D assignment may be TRBD1 or TRBD2 (5 bases each). Between the trimmed V and J ends, which lost 4 bases and 0 bases, there was a span of 25 bases. The CDR3 has 19 amino acids. In germline, CDR1 is LGHNA, CDR2 YSLEER. This chain's CDR3 is CASSPYLSGLGASSYEQYF. CDR3 sequence (DNA): TGCGCCAGCAGCCCCTATCTATCAGGTCTCGGGGCCTCCTCCTACGAGCAGTACTTC.

Comment on this clone: Other nucleotide sequences in the sample specify the same CDR3. The chain has TRBV19 and TRBJ1-2; the D is unclear. V lost 1 base to trimming and J lost 4 bases, with 7 bases between them. Germline V lookup: CDR1 LNHDA, CDR2 SQIVND (reference sequence). There are 13 residues in the CDR3. In nucleotides, the CDR3 is TGTGCCAGTAGTATAGCCGGGTCCTATGGCTACACCTTC. Its protein is CASSIAGSYGYTF.

The chain uses TRBV7-8 and TRBJ1-1; 10 bases match TRBD1. CDR1 SGHVS and CDR2 FQNEAQ come from the germline V gene. V shed 8 bases and J 3 bases; nucleotides not matched to a gene: 3. The CDR3 consists of 13 residues. CDR3 protein: CASCDRGHTEAFF. CDR3 bases: TGTGCCAGCTGCGACAGGGGGCACACTGAAGCTTTCTTT. Full variable domain (missing parts from reference TRBV7-8 and TRBJ1-1): GAGVSQSPRYKVAKRGQDVALRCDPISGHVSLFWYQQALGQGPEFLTYFQNEAQLDKSGLPSDRFFAERPEGSVSTLKIQRTQQEDSAVYLCASCDRGHTEAFFGQGTRLTVV.

The CDR3 spells CASSRYPGGPYDTQYF. CDR3 sequence (DNA): TGTGCCAGCTCCCGATATCCCGGGGGCCCGTACGATACGCAGTATTTT. The chain combines TRBV18 with TRBJ2-3; the D call may be TRBD1 or TRBD2 (6 bases each). Germline CDR1 reads KGHSH; CDR2 reads LQKENI. This CDR3 region has 16 residues. Trimming removed 6 bases from V and 6 bases from J, with 22 bases in between.

There are a few counts of this clone. The rearrangement joins TRBV29-1 to TRBJ2-3; 14 nucleotides agree with TRBD2. The junction had 5 bases not matched to a gene; V was cut back by 0 bases and J by 6 bases. Germline CDR1 and CDR2: SQVTM and ANQGSEA. This CDR3 has 16 amino acids. CDR3 region: CSVEDLGLAGADTQYF. The CDR3 DNA reads TGCAGCGTTGAAGATCTGGGACTAGCGGGAGCTGATACGCAGTATTTT.

This clone has a single count. The chain is built from TRBV7-8 and TRBJ1-4; a weak D match, TRBD1 (5 bases). Germline loops: CDR1 SGHVS, CDR2 FQNEAQ. The ends were cut back, 0 bases at V and 4 bases at J, with 15 bases in the middle. CDR3 length: 17 amino acids. The CDR3 DNA sequence: TGTGCCAGCAGCTTAGCATTAATAGGGACGGTTAATGAAAAACTGTTTTTT. Its translation: CASSLALIGTVNEKLFF. The variable domain in full, with the rest retrieved from reference TRBV7-8 and TRBJ1-4, is GAGVSQSPRYKVAKRGQDVALRCDPISGHVSLFWYQQALGQGPEFLTYFQNEAQLDKSGLPSDRFFAERPEGSVSTLKIQRTQQEDSAVYLCASSLALIGTVNEKLFFGSGTQLSVL.

The chain has TRBV10-2 and TRBJ2-7, with TRBD2 matching 8 bases. Per germline, CDR1 WSHSY and CDR2 SAAADI. Germline trimming cut 7 bases from V and 4 bases from J; bases unmatched to any gene: 3. CDR3 length: 12 residues. Here the CDR3 reads CASKGLGYEQYF. The CDR3 DNA reads TGCGCCAGCAAGGGACTAGGGTACGAGCAGTACTTC.

The chain links TRBV6-6 to TRBJ2-7; no definite D call. V was clipped by 5 bases and J by 5 bases, with 13 bases between them. CDR3 length: 13 amino acids. Germline V lookup: CDR1 MNHNY, CDR2 SVGAGI (reference sequence). The CDR3 sequence: CASSPWGRDEQYF. The CDR3 DNA is TGTGCCAGCAGTCCTTGGGGTCGCGACGAGCAGTACTTC.

The chain is built from TRBV6-5 and TRBJ2-7, with unresolved D. The germline V gene encodes CDR1 MNHEY and CDR2 SVGAGI. This CDR3 is 16 amino acids long. Trimming took 4 bases from V and 2 from J, leaving 18 bases between them. This CDR3 reads CASSSTPAASAYEQYF. The CDR3 DNA is TGTGCCAGCAGTTCAACCCCGGCGGCAAGCGCCTACGAGCAGTACTTC.